The subject of this entry is one T cell receptor (beta chain). As yet, its antigen is unknown. In the PCR, 60 Vbeta and 13 Jbeta primers were used. Clones were sequenced by immunoSEQ multiplex PCR, and TCRdb holds only the in-frame ones, with some missing. Seen in this sample are some 72,000 clones; the ten most common clones hold about 0.83%. The entry originates in a study of cytomegalovirus exposure and HLA in healthy donors. Study overall: Among 398 genotyped donors, about 80% fell in the Caucasian-associated ancestry cluster. Notes on the study in general: A previous analysis found most TCR beta V segments productive roughly 90% or roughly 30% of the time.

There are 14 residues in the CDR3. Per the germline V gene, CDR1 is SGHRS and CDR2 is YFSETQ. With 1 base removed from V and 0 bases from J, the gap between germline ends came to 8 bases. J is TRBJ2-7 and V is TRBV5-1; D unclear. Sequenced: PBMCs. The receptor was derived from a boy aged 10-17 years in good health and CMV-seronegative. As DNA, the CDR3 is TGCGCCAGCAGCTTGAATCCAGACTCCTACGAGCAGTACTTC. Translated: CASSLNPDSYEQYF.